This TCR beta chain is from a study of T-cell reconstitution after alpha-beta-depleted transplantation in children. This clonotype was detected a few times. This sample's TCRbeta library carried unique molecular identifier barcodes. TCRdb fed the PCR reads into MiXCR, producing one record per CDR3 protein. The sample yields around 71,000 distinct CDR3 sequences, roughly 6.6% seen once. This sequence was found in a human donor who donated a stem cell graft to a child with acute lymphoblastic leukemia. The sequencing here drew on PBMCs from the stem cell graft donor, taken from the stem cell graft.

CDR3 sequence reads: CASPPLAGAPRTDTQYF. For the CDR3, the DNA is TGTGCCAGCCCCCCCCTAGCGGGAGCCCCGCGCACAGATACGCAGTATTTT. V and J are TRBV6-1 and TRBJ2-3, with 10 bases matching TRBD2. Looked up from germline, CDR1 is MNHNS and CDR2 is SASEGT. Trimming at V came to 8 bases and at J to 1 base, leaving 12 bases not matched to a gene. This CDR3 is 17 amino acids long.